This T cell receptor beta chain was sequenced during a study of control samples from healthy donors and cancer patients. CDR3 size: 12 residues. Germline V lookup: CDR1 SGDLS, CDR2 YYNGEE. The V end was cut by 3 bases, the J end by 11 bases, with 12 bases between. Sequencing was performed with immunoSEQ multiplex PCR; in TCRdb, only in-frame clones are kept and a portion is missing. The repertoire consists of more than 95,000 clones, with over 85% occurring once and the leading ten covering more than 7%. The chain uses TRBV9 and TRBJ2-1, with unresolved D. The receptor's source is a young man in good health. The sequenced sample was blood. The CDR3 sequence: CASSGLREQQFF. The DNA of the CDR3 is TGTGCCAGCAGCGGCCTGAGAGAGCAGCAGTTCTTC.